This record concerns one T cell receptor (beta chain) sequence. The data were obtained in a study of cytomegalovirus exposure and HLA in healthy donors. V was pared by 1 base and J by 3 bases, with 9 bases between. Germline assignment: CDR1 LNHNV and CDR2 YYDKDF (reference sequence). There are 15 residues in the CDR3. Generated by immunoSEQ multiplex PCR, the TCRdb table keeps only in-frame clones and is missing some. The data hold about 360,000 clones, with about nine tenths observed a single time. Sample: PBMCs. The clonotype originates from a woman aged 18 to 35 in good health and CMV-seronegative. The V gene is TRBV15, the J gene TRBJ2-2; possibly TRBD2 for D (5 bases). In nucleotides, the CDR3 is TGTGCCACCAGCAGAGGAGAGGGCGACACCGGGGAGCTGTTTTTT. Translation gives CATSRGEGDTGELFF.